A single sample gave rise to the 21 T cell receptor beta chains below, sequenced in a study of CD8+CD57+ T cells in acquired aplastic anemia. It was genomic DNA that served as the template for profiling TCR beta VDJ and CDR3. MiXCR, run by TCRdb on the reads, gives a single entry per CDR3 protein. The profile shows about 110,000 distinct CDR3 sequences, roughly 51% of them singletons. The sequenced sample was sorted CD4+, CD8+, or CD8+CD57+ T cells (not recorded which) from PBMCs. All receptors come from a human donor in good health, serving as a control.

This clonotype was found a few times. This chain connects TRBV24-1 to TRBJ1-2, with D unresolved. CDR1 KGHDR and CDR2 SFDVKD come from the germline V gene. Trimming shortened V by 2 bases and J by 2 bases, and 8 bases separated the two germline ends. CDR3 length: 14 amino acids. The CDR3 coding sequence is TGTGCCACCAGTGATTCAGGCCGCAACTATGGCTACACCTTC. As protein: CATSDSGRNYGYTF.

This chain connects TRBV6-4 to TRBJ2-6; D remains unclear. CDR3 size: 14 residues. Trimming pared 4 bases from V and 0 bases from J, leaving 4 bases between. The germline V gene has CDR1 MRHNA and CDR2 SNTAGT. This CDR3 reads CASSAVSGANVLTF. As DNA, the CDR3 is TGTGCCAGCAGTGCGGTCTCTGGGGCCAACGTCCTGACTTTC.

The chain couples TRBV12-5 to TRBJ2-7; either TRBD1 or TRBD2 may supply D (6 bases each). Germline V lookup: CDR1 LGHNT, CDR2 FRNRAP. The CDR3 covers 14 residues. V lost 7 bases, J lost 2 bases, and 15 bases lay in between. The CDR3 loop reads CASVLAGEAYEQYF. The DNA for the CDR3 is TGTGCTAGTGTTCTCGCAGGGGAGGCCTACGAGCAGTACTTC. Full variable domain (outside the CDR3, taken from reference TRBV12-5 and TRBJ2-7): DARVTQTPRHKVTEMGQEVTMRCQPILGHNTVFWYRQTMMQGLELLAYFRNRAPLDDSGMPKDRFSAEMPDATLATLKIQPSEPRDSAVYFCASVLAGEAYEQYFGPGTRLTVT.

This clonotype was found many times. The V and J genes are TRBV19 and TRBJ1-2; D might be TRBD1 (5 bases). CDR1 is LNHDA, CDR2 SQIVND, per germline (reference sequence). The CDR3 extends over 13 amino acids. The ends were cut back, 7 bases at V and 6 bases at J, with 15 bases in the middle. The CDR3 nucleotides read TGTGCCAGTATCCCCGCAGGGCATCATGGCTACACCTTC. Translated: CASIPAGHHGYTF.

In this sample, this clonotype turned up many times. The CDR3 sequence: CASSSNRVEQYF. In nucleotides, the CDR3 is TGTGCCAGCAGTTCCAACAGGGTCGAGCAGTACTTC. This sequence joins TRBV6-5 and TRBJ2-7; D may be TRBD1 (6 bases). Germline V gene lookup returns CDR1 MNHEY and CDR2 SVGAGI. The CDR3 has 12 amino acids. Deletions cut 4 bases from V and 6 bases from J, with 10 bases between.

The V and J genes are TRBV19 and TRBJ1-6; D may be TRBD1 (5 bases). V gave up 6 bases and J gave up 0 bases, with 9 bases separating them. The CDR3 has 15 amino acids. CDR1 is LNHDA, CDR2 SQIVND, per germline (reference sequence). The CDR3 nucleotides read TGTGCCAGTAGGGGGCGTAGCTCCTATAATTCACCCCTCCACTTT. Its translation: CASRGRSSYNSPLHF.

This clonotype was seen repeatedly, ten times or more. The genes are TRBV10-3 and TRBJ1-1, with D hard to call. Trimming cost V 0 bases and J 4 bases, with 9 bases left between them. The CDR3 consists of 14 residues. CDR1 is ENHRY and CDR2 is SYGVKD in the germline V gene. The DNA of the CDR3 is TGTGCCATCAGTGAGTCCCTCGAGTCCACTGAAGCTTTCTTT. As protein: CAISESLESTEAFF.

This chain uses TRBV29-1 with TRBJ2-3; D remains unclear. This CDR3 comprises 12 residues. The V end was cut by 4 bases, the J end by 2 bases, with 7 bases between. Germline V gives CDR1 SQVTM, CDR2 ANQGSEA. The DNA for the CDR3 is TGCAGCGTTGGGGCCTACACAGATACGCAGTATTTT. It encodes CSVGAYTDTQYF.

This clonotype was detected ten times or more. This rearrangement joins TRBV4-3 to TRBJ1-6; D may be TRBD1 (5 bases). Trimming shortened V by 0 bases and J by 3 bases, and 15 bases separated the two germline ends. The germline gives CDR1 LGHNA, CDR2 YSLEER. This CDR3 spans 18 amino acids. As DNA, the CDR3 is TGCGCCAGCAGCCAAGACAGGGCGAAGGGCCACTATAATTCACCCCTCCACTTT. It yields the protein CASSQDRAKGHYNSPLHF.

At least ten counts were recorded for this clonotype. This rearrangement joins TRBV4-3 to TRBJ2-7; tentative D call: TRBD2 (6 bases). The CDR3 is 14 residues long. Per the germline V gene, CDR1 is LGHNA and CDR2 is YSLEER. V lost 0 bases, J lost 2 bases, and 8 bases lay in between. CDR3 in DNA: TGCGCCAGCAGCCAAGAAACTAGCACCTACGAGCAGTACTTC. Translated: CASSQETSTYEQYF.

A note on this clonotype: The DNA is omitted, as the CDR3 cannot be located on it reliably, and the CDR3 follows TCRdb's listing. The chain uses TRBV19 and TRBJ1-1; the table calls TRBD1, which could not be checked here. The CDR3 numbers 14 amino acids, ends counted. Germline values: CDR1 LNHDA, CDR2 SQIVND (reference sequence). The CDR3 reads CASSMVGAGTEAFF.

This clonotype was seen at least ten times. The CDR3 region has the DNA TGTGCCAGCAATCCGGACCTTTACATGAACACTGAAGCTTTCTTT. Its translation: CASNPDLYMNTEAFF. The rearrangement joins TRBV19 to TRBJ1-1, with D hard to call. The CDR3 is made up of 15 amino acids. Germline CDR1 is LNHDA and CDR2 is SQIVND (reference sequence). V dropped 9 bases and J dropped 0 bases, with 17 bases sitting between them.

The V call is TRBV7-2, the J call TRBJ1-6; tentative D call: TRBD1 (5 bases). Trimming took 3 bases from V and 19 from J, leaving 16 bases between them. The CDR3 consists of 12 residues. Germline CDR1 and CDR2: SGHTA and FQGNSA. CDR3 sequence (DNA): TGTGCCAGCAGCTTGACCGTGGGGGTATTGCACTTT. Its protein is CASSLTVGVLHF.

This sequence joins TRBV4-2 and TRBJ2-3; TRBD2 agrees at 8 bases. Germline CDR1 is LGHNA and CDR2 is YNFKEQ. Trimming took 1 base from V and 2 from J; bases not matched to a gene: 5. This CDR3 has 16 amino acids. CDR3 region: CASSQGTSRFTDTQYF. The CDR3 DNA reads as TGTGCCAGCAGCCAAGGGACTAGCCGTTTCACAGATACGCAGTATTTT.

This clonotype has a single count. J is TRBJ2-3 and V is TRBV19; 7 bases align to TRBD1. Losses at the gene ends were 5 bases for V and 11 bases for J; bases not matched to a gene: 10. CDR3 length equals 13 residues. The germline V gene has CDR1 LNHDA and CDR2 SQIVND (reference sequence). DNA for the CDR3: TGTGCCAGTAGTTTGGGACAGTACAATGAGCAGTATTTT. Translation gives CASSLGQYNEQYF. Based on the CDR3 plus reference TRBV19 and TRBJ2-3, the full variable domain is DGGITQSPKYLFRKEGQNVTLSCEQNLNHDAMYWYRQDPGQGLRLIYYSQIVNDFQKGDIAEGYSVSREKKESFPLTVTSAQKNPTAFYLCASSLGQYNEQYFGPGTRLTVL.

The chain links TRBV9 to TRBJ2-1; D is unclear. This CDR3 contains 15 residues. Germline values: CDR1 SGDLS, CDR2 YYNGEE. The germline V and J ends were trimmed by 6 bases and 6 bases, with 19 bases remaining between them. Written as DNA, the CDR3 is TGTGCCAGCACCGCCGGGCAAAGGCTTCTCAATGAGCAGTTCTTC. This gives the protein CASTAGQRLLNEQFF.

This rearrangement joins TRBV6-2 or TRBV6-3 to TRBJ2-7, with 10 bases matching TRBD2. The CDR3 consists of 15 residues. Germline-derived CDR1 and CDR2 are MNHEY and SVGEGT. V lost 2 bases to trimming and J lost 4 bases; unmatched junction nucleotides: 5. The CDR3 nucleotides are TGTGCCAGCAGTTACGGGACTAGCGAGTTATACGAGCAGTACGTC. Its translation is CASSYGTSELYEQYV.

This chain joins TRBV7-3 and TRBJ2-1; 8 bases match TRBD2. The CDR3 consists of 15 residues. V was pared by 6 bases and J by 7 bases, with 11 bases of the junction left unmatched. Germline V gives CDR1 SGHTA, CDR2 FQGTGA. The CDR3 DNA reads as TGTGCCAGCAGTTTGAGCGGGGGAACCTTTAATGAGCAGTTCTTC. Translated: CASSLSGGTFNEQFF.

The J gene is TRBJ2-3, the V gene TRBV12-3 or TRBV12-4; D gene uncertain. Trimming cost V 1 base and J 4 bases, with 9 bases left between them. CDR3 length equals 14 residues. CDR3 in DNA: TGTGCCAGCAGTTTAGGTGGTGAGGCAGATACGCAGTATTTT. Its translation: CASSLGGEADTQYF.

This clonotype came up many times. The chain uses TRBV12-5 and TRBJ2-7, with D maybe TRBD1 (5 bases). Germline assignment: CDR1 LGHNT and CDR2 FRNRAP. Trimming shortened V by 6 bases and J by 4 bases, and 10 bases separated the two germline ends. CDR3 length: 12 amino acids. The CDR3, as DNA: TGTGCTAGTGGACCTGACAGTTACGAGCAGTACTTC. Amino acids: CASGPDSYEQYF.

V is TRBV2 and J is TRBJ2-7; D gene uncertain. Germline CDR1 and CDR2: SNHLY and FYNNEI. This CDR3 comprises 13 residues. The V and J ends lost 3 bases and 0 bases respectively, with 6 bases between them. The CDR3 nucleotides read TGTGCCAGCAGTGATTGGCACTCCTACGAGCAGTACTTC. Protein sequence: CASSDWHSYEQYF. The full variable domain, its missing parts supplied by reference TRBV2 and TRBJ2-7, is EPEVTQTPSHQVTQMGQEVILRCVPISNHLYFYWYRQILGQKVEFLVSFYNNEISEKSEIFDDQFSVERPDGSNFTLKIRSTKLEDSAMYFCASSDWHSYEQYFGPGTRLTVT.